This TCR beta chain was observed in a study of T cells in Graves' hyperthyroidism and ophthalmopathy. About the research overall: At initial diagnosis, before any treatment had begun, peripheral blood was obtained.

From RNA transcripts, TCR beta CDR3 regions were amplified. Using the HTBI primer set, a first-round RT-PCR was run on the TCR CDR3. Each CDR3 protein is one row after TCRdb ran MiXCR on the multiplex PCR reads. The sample includes under 450,000 distinct CDR3 sequences, 15% to 17% of them seen just once. Across 18 months, stable Graves' hyperthyroidism was marked by no progression to ophthalmopathy. Hyperthyroidism had been newly diagnosed in patients aged 18 to 65, and its duration was under 2 months. Patients showing uncontrolled infection, other autoimmune disease, pregnancy or lactation were ineligible. The length of the CDR3 is 16 residues. V was clipped by 0 bases and J by 2 bases, with 13 bases between them. Germline V CDR1 and CDR2: MGHRA, YSYEKL.

Material for sequencing was blood. The TCR sequence derives from a woman between 18 and 30 years old with Graves' hyperthyroidism. The genes are TRBV4-1 and TRBJ1-2; D might be TRBD1 (5 bases). The CDR3 bases are TGCGCCAGCAGCCAAGAAGAGGGACGGGAGAACTATGGCTACACCTTC. It yields the protein CASSQEEGRENYGYTF.